This T cell receptor (beta chain) was retrieved from a study of cytomegalovirus exposure and HLA in healthy donors. Overall study findings and caveats: A reported reduction in N-insertions relative to the roughly 670-donor mean was seen in an Asian-associated ancestry cluster in a later analysis.

The V end lost 5 bases, the J end lost 0 bases, and 8 bases lay between the germline ends. CDR3 size: 13 residues. Looked up from germline, CDR1 is MNHEY and CDR2 is SVGAGI. In the PCR, 60 Vbeta and 13 Jbeta primers were used. Clones were read by immunoSEQ multiplex PCR, and TCRdb kept only the in-frame ones, dropping some. This table lists over 100,000 clones. Comment on this clone: Its antigen is unidentified.

This chain links TRBV6-5 with TRBJ2-7; D not certain. The receptor comes from a man in his forties in good health and CMV-seropositive. Sequencing used PBMCs. CDR3: CASSVPGSYEQYF. The CDR3 nucleotides are TGTGCCAGCAGTGTCCCCGGCTCCTACGAGCAGTACTTC.